One sample yielded the 28 T cell receptor beta chains listed below, sequenced in a study of spatial heterogeneity in lung cancer (dated 2019 in TCRdb). General study outcomes and caveats: The tumor nonsynonymous mutation count correlated with the number of expanded alpha and beta TCRs within the tumor.

What this sample's time point label stands for: sample taken at primary tumor resection. No antigen has been identified for these receptors. The library was made by 5' RACE. TCRdb names NextSeq 500 as the instrument used. TCRdb trimmed public reads at Q25 via fastp, called clones via MiXCR and kept in-frame beta chains. One record per CDR3 amino acid sequence lists the most common genes and DNA. Here the sample has 9,800 or so distinct CDR3 sequences; about 6% occur a single time. 10% of the sample rests with the top ten. The specimen was lung tumor tissue, collected at surgery. The receptor set was obtained from a male donor with early-stage non-small cell lung cancer.

This clonotype was seen ten or more times. This rearrangement joins TRBV6-4 to TRBJ2-3, with 9 bases matching TRBD2. CDR3 length equals 16 residues. The V gene's germline CDR1 is MRHNA and CDR2 SNTAGT. The V segment lost 4 bases and the J segment 0 bases; nucleotides outside the gene matches: 5. The CDR3 reads CASSGDSGSSTDTQYF. The CDR3 coding sequence is TGTGCCAGCAGTGGTGATAGCGGGAGTAGCACAGATACGCAGTATTTT.

This clonotype was seen many times. The chain carries TRBV5-6 and TRBJ1-2, with a possible D match to TRBD1 (6 bases). The CDR3 is made up of 16 amino acids. Germline V CDR1 and CDR2: SGHDT, YYEEEE. V was pared by 3 bases and J by 0 bases, with 15 bases between. The CDR3 here is CASSYWGGLANYGYTF. As DNA, the CDR3 is TGTGCCAGCAGCTACTGGGGGGGCCTTGCTAACTATGGCTACACCTTC.

This clonotype was detected ten times or more. The chain recombines TRBV5-6 with TRBJ2-1, with 9 bases lining up with TRBD2. Germline V gene data show CDR1 as SGHDT and CDR2 as YYEEEE. V was pared by 4 bases and J by 7 bases, with 9 bases of the junction left unmatched. This CDR3 is 15 amino acids long. The DNA for the CDR3 is TGTGCCAGCAGCGAGGTTATAGCGGGGGATAATGAGCAGTTCTTC. This gives the protein CASSEVIAGDNEQFF.

CDR3: CASSETGVRETQYF. The CDR3 region has the DNA TGTGCCAGCAGTGAAACAGGGGTTCGAGAGACCCAGTACTTC. The rearrangement joins TRBV25-1 to TRBJ2-5; 7 nucleotides match TRBD1. Trimming cost V 2 bases and J 4 bases; bases outside gene matches: 4. The V gene's germline CDR1 is MGHDK and CDR2 SYGVNS. The length of the CDR3 is 14 residues.

This clonotype was counted ten times or more. This sequence joins TRBV28 and TRBJ1-1, with 11 bases that match TRBD1. The germline gives CDR1 MDHEN, CDR2 SYDVKM. The CDR3 is made up of 17 amino acids. The V gene end was trimmed by 1 base and the J gene end by 7 bases; junction bases not matched to a gene: 11. The CDR3 DNA sequence: TGTGCCAGCAGTTTATCGGCCGGGACAGGGGGACGGCGTGAAGCTTTCTTT. Its protein is CASSLSAGTGGRREAFF. Using reference TRBV28 and TRBJ1-1 for the parts outside the CDR3, the full variable domain is DVKVTQSSRYLVKRTGEKVFLECVQDMDHENMFWYRQDPGLGLRLIYFSYDVKMKEKGDIPEGYSVSREKKERFSLILESASTNQTSMYLCASSLSAGTGGRREAFFGQGTRLTVV.

This clonotype came up many times. The CDR3 reads CATSDPTGSSYGYTF. The CDR3 DNA reads TGTGCCACCAGTGATCCGACAGGGAGTAGCTATGGCTACACCTTC. V usage is TRBV24-1 and J usage is TRBJ1-2; 7 bases are shared with TRBD1. Germline V gene lookup returns CDR1 KGHDR and CDR2 SFDVKD. J was trimmed by 4 bases and V by 3 bases; bases with no gene match: 7. This CDR3 has 15 amino acids.

This clonotype was recorded many times. The rearrangement joins TRBV12-3 or TRBV12-4 to TRBJ1-4, with D possibly matching TRBD1 (5 bases). Trimming cost V 5 bases and J 14 bases, with 15 bases left between them. The CDR3 spans 12 residues. In DNA, the CDR3 is TGTGCCAGCAGTGAAACCCCAGGGTATCTGTTTTTT. The encoded protein is CASSETPGYLFF.

In this sample, this clonotype turned up many times. This chain uses TRBV5-1 with TRBJ1-1; TRBD1 matches 9 bases. The ends lost 5 bases at V and 4 bases at J; junction bases unmatched: 12. CDR3 length equals 16 residues. The germline CDR1 and CDR2 sequences are SGHRS and YFSETQ. In DNA form, the CDR3 reads TGCGCCAGCAGTCGATTCTCGGGACAGGGCTCCACTGAAGCTTTCTTT. Protein product: CASSRFSGQGSTEAFF.

Within the sample, this clonotype is medium-sized (0.01 to 0.1%). The rearrangement uses TRBV28 and TRBJ1-6, with a possible D match to TRBD1 (5 bases). The germline V and J ends were trimmed by 6 bases and 9 bases, with 18 bases remaining between them. CDR3 length: 15 amino acids. Germline loops: CDR1 MDHEN, CDR2 SYDVKM. CDR3 sequence (DNA): TGTGCCAGCAGGCGCACAGGTGCCTTGGGTTCACCCCTCCACTTT. It codes for CASRRTGALGSPLHF.

This clonotype was observed at least ten times. J is TRBJ1-5 and V is TRBV12-3 or TRBV12-4; D perhaps matches TRBD1 (6 bases). This CDR3 region has 13 residues. The ends were cut back, 8 bases at V and 8 bases at J, with 16 bases in the middle. CDR3 residues: CASVGGAGKPQHF. The CDR3 DNA sequence: TGTGCCAGCGTGGGGGGGGCCGGGAAGCCCCAGCATTTT.

Within the sample, this clonotype is medium-sized. The genes are TRBV4-1 and TRBJ2-1, with 7 bases matching TRBD1. V trimming: 5 bases; J trimming: 0 bases; junction bases outside the gene matches: 4. Germline loops: CDR1 MGHRA, CDR2 YSYEKL. CDR3 size: 15 residues. The CDR3 DNA reads TGCGCCAGCAGCGTGACAGGGAGCTCCTACAATGAGCAGTTCTTC. Residues: CASSVTGSSYNEQFF.

By its share, this clonotype is medium-sized (0.01 to 0.1%). DNA for the CDR3: TGTGCCAGCATTCCTTGGGAGGACCCGAACACTGAAGCTTTCTTT. This sequence encodes CASIPWEDPNTEAFF. The chain carries TRBV14 and TRBJ1-1; the D is unclear. Trimming took off 7 bases at V and 1 base at J, with 16 bases between the two ends. This CDR3 spans 15 amino acids. From germline, CDR1 is SGHDN and CDR2 FVKESK.

This clonotype is termed medium-sized. The chain links TRBV6-2 or TRBV6-3 to TRBJ2-7; tentative D call: TRBD1 (5 bases). V was cut by 6 bases and J by 2 bases, with 8 bases left in between. The CDR3 is made up of 12 amino acids. Germline CDR1 is MNHEY and CDR2 is SVGEGT. This CDR3 is CASSQGTYEQYV. CDR3 DNA: TGTGCCAGCAGCCAGGGTACCTACGAGCAGTACGTC.

Ten or more counts support this clonotype. This sequence joins TRBV5-1 and TRBJ2-3; maybe TRBD2 (6 bases). CDR3 length: 15 amino acids. V was shortened by 1 base and J by 5 bases, with 14 bases between the two germline ends. Germline V lookup: CDR1 SGHRS, CDR2 YFSETQ. As DNA, the CDR3 is TGCGCCAGCAGCTTGTTGCGGGATATCGTAGATACGCAGTATTTT. Translation: CASSLLRDIVDTQYF. The full variable domain, its missing parts supplied by reference TRBV5-1 and TRBJ2-3, is KAGVTQTPRYLIKTRGQQVTLSCSPISGHRSVSWYQQTPGQGLQFLFEYFSETQRNKGNFPGRFSGRQFSNSRSEMNVSTLELGDSALYLCASSLLRDIVDTQYFGPGTRLTVL.

This clonotype was found many times. The J gene is TRBJ1-1, the V gene TRBV10-3, with a possible D match to TRBD1 (5 bases). The V gene's germline CDR1 is ENHRY and CDR2 SYGVKD. The CDR3 consists of 13 residues. Trimming left V 8 bases short and J 1 base short, with 11 bases between. Here the CDR3 DNA reads TGTGCCATCCTTGCAGGGCCGAACACTGAAGCTTTCTTT. It specifies CAILAGPNTEAFF.

In its sample, this clonotype is medium-sized (0.01 to 0.1%). The chain combines TRBV11-2 with TRBJ2-7; D gene uncertain. The CDR3 is made up of 15 amino acids. With 2 bases removed from V and 2 bases from J, the gap between germline ends came to 13 bases. Looked up from germline, CDR1 is SGHAT and CDR2 is FQNNGV. The CDR3 loop is CASSLTYGQAYEQYV. The CDR3, as DNA: TGTGCCAGCAGCTTAACCTACGGGCAGGCCTACGAGCAGTACGTC.

At least ten counts were recorded for this clonotype. The chain links TRBV9 to TRBJ1-5, with 7 bases fitting TRBD1. This CDR3 is built from 14 residues. Germline CDR1 reads SGDLS; CDR2 reads YYNGEE. Unmatched junction bases numbered 3, after V lost 4 bases and J lost 2 bases. CDR3 in amino acids: CASSPTGGNQPQHF. DNA for the CDR3: TGTGCCAGCAGCCCTACAGGGGGCAATCAGCCCCAGCATTTT.

The chain employs TRBV30 and TRBJ1-1; unclear D gene. Germline lookup yields CDR1 GTSNPN and CDR2 SVGIG (reference sequence). This CDR3 is built from 18 residues. Trimming shortened V by 0 bases and J by 1 base, and 21 bases separated the two germline ends. CDR3 sequence (DNA): TGTGCCTGGAGTGTTTTTGTTTGGGCAGGACCCCCGAACACTGAAGCTTTCTTT. It is translated as CAWSVFVWAGPPNTEAFF.

This clonotype was observed many times. CDR3 sequence reads: CASRSTGENTEAFF. CDR3 coding DNA: TGTGCCAGCAGGTCGACAGGGGAGAACACTGAAGCTTTCTTT. The V and J genes are TRBV6-1 and TRBJ1-1; 8 nucleotides line up with TRBD1. Germline V gene lookup returns CDR1 MNHNS and CDR2 SASEGT. CDR3 length equals 14 residues. Unmatched junction bases numbered 4, after V lost 6 bases and J lost 1 base.

This clonotype was seen many times. V and J are TRBV12-3 or TRBV12-4 and TRBJ1-2, with 8 bases matching TRBD1. The CDR3 has 14 residues. J lost 4 bases, V lost 4 bases, and 5 bases had no gene match. The CDR3 nucleotides read TGTGCCAGCAGTTCGGACAGGGTTGCCTATGGCTACACCTTC. This translates into CASSSDRVAYGYTF.

This clonotype is labeled medium-sized. J is TRBJ1-2 and V is TRBV5-1; TRBD1 aligns across 7 bases. Germline V gene data show CDR1 as SGHRS and CDR2 as YFSETQ. Trimming at V came to 0 bases and at J to 0 bases, leaving 5 bases not matched to a gene. The CDR3 loop spans 16 amino acids. Written as DNA, the CDR3 is TGCGCCAGCAGCTTGGATTTTGGGACAGCTAACTATGGCTACACCTTC. This encodes CASSLDFGTANYGYTF.

This clonotype was detected a few times. The chain recombines TRBV4-1 with TRBJ1-1; 11 bases align to TRBD1. The CDR3 totals 14 residues. Germline loops: CDR1 MGHRA, CDR2 YSYEKL. J gave up 6 bases and V 2 bases, and 2 bases lay outside the gene matches. The CDR3 DNA follows: TGCGCCAGCAGCCAAACGGACAGGGGGCCTGAAGCTTTCTTT. Protein sequence: CASSQTDRGPEAFF.

Ten or more counts support this clonotype. CDR3 amino acids: CAWTGHQIRNSPLHF. CDR3 nucleotides: TGTGCCTGGACGGGACACCAAATTCGAAATTCACCCCTCCACTTT. The gene calls are TRBV30 and TRBJ1-6; D is perhaps TRBD1 (6 bases). The CDR3 covers 15 residues. V gave up 4 bases and J gave up 7 bases, with 17 bases separating them. CDR1 is GTSNPN, CDR2 SVGIG, per germline (reference sequence).

This clonotype is medium-sized within its sample. The rearrangement joins TRBV6-2 or TRBV6-3 to TRBJ2-3, with 10 bases aligning to TRBD2. J lost 4 bases, V lost 0 bases, and 7 bases had no gene match. Germline loops: CDR1 MNHEY, CDR2 SVGEGT. The CDR3 length is 17 residues. The CDR3 is CASSYSPSGSKPDTQYF. The DNA for the CDR3 is TGTGCCAGCAGTTACTCCCCTAGCGGGAGCAAACCAGATACGCAGTATTTT.

This clonotype was seen many times. The chain recombines TRBV5-1 with TRBJ1-1, with D unresolved. In germline, CDR1 is SGHRS, CDR2 YFSETQ. V was cut by 3 bases and J by 1 base, with 13 bases left in between. This CDR3 region has 15 residues. In DNA, the CDR3 is TGCGCCAGCAGCTCCCAGTTCACGGGGAACACTGAAGCTTTCTTT. It is translated as CASSSQFTGNTEAFF.

This clonotype was detected many times. The genes are TRBV5-4 and TRBJ1-1; TRBD1 agrees at 11 bases. The germline gives CDR1 SGHNT, CDR2 YYREEE (reference sequence). This CDR3 has 13 amino acids. The V segment lost 4 bases and the J segment 8 bases; nucleotides outside the gene matches: 4. CDR3: CASSGRDRGEAFF. Here the CDR3 DNA reads TGTGCCAGCAGCGGCCGGGACAGGGGGGAAGCTTTCTTT.

This clonotype appeared many times. V and J are TRBV12-3 or TRBV12-4 and TRBJ2-6, with no clear D. The CDR3 has 16 residues. V dropped 10 bases and J dropped 2 bases, with 18 bases sitting between them. The CDR3 sequence: CATLGLPRTGANVLTF. As DNA, the CDR3 is TGTGCCACCTTAGGGCTCCCAAGGACTGGGGCCAACGTCCTGACTTTC.

This clonotype was picked up many times. The V and J genes are TRBV4-2 and TRBJ2-1, with D maybe TRBD2 (5 bases). CDR3 length equals 14 residues. In germline, CDR1 is LGHNA, CDR2 YNFKEQ. Trimming removed 0 bases from V and 9 bases from J, with 12 bases in between. For the CDR3, the DNA is TGTGCCAGCAGCCAAGATTCTAGGAGGAGTGAGCAGTTCTTC. This sequence encodes CASSQDSRRSEQFF.